One sample yielded the 7 T cell receptor beta chains listed below, sequenced in a study of T cells expressing NK-cell markers. TCRdb reprocessed the 5' RACE reads; each CDR3 protein has one entry and no DNA is given. In all, the sample yields 400,000 to 450,000 distinct CDR3 sequences. Material: blood T cells: a sorted CD56 or NKG2C T cell subset, CD4+ or CD8+ T cells, or bulk PBMC T cells (not recorded which). The receptor set was obtained from a woman between 18 and 70 years old in good health.

The chain uses TRBV28 and TRBJ2-2; TCRdb names TRBD2, which stays unverified in the absence of DNA. Per germline, CDR1 MDHEN and CDR2 SYDVKM. This CDR3 spans 15 amino acids. The CDR3 loop is CASIDSRTNTGELFF.

The chain employs TRBV6-5 and TRBJ2-5; as DNA is missing, the TRBD1 call by TCRdb cannot be tested. Germline V CDR1 and CDR2: MNHEY, SVGAGI. The CDR3 has 14 residues. The chain's CDR3 is CASSYRQGGETQYF.

The chain has TRBV27 and TRBJ2-1. Germline CDR1 reads MNHEY; CDR2 reads SMNVEV (reference sequence). The CDR3 has 11 residues. CDR3 sequence: CASSFWNEQFF.

The V call is TRBV20-1, the J call TRBJ2-4. The CDR3 loop spans 12 amino acids. Germline assignment: CDR1 DFQATT and CDR2 SNEGSKA (reference sequence). CDR3 in amino acids: CSARDLGGIQYF.

The rearrangement joins TRBV7-6 to TRBJ1-6; no DNA is available, so the TRBD1 call from TCRdb remains unchecked. The CDR3 is 14 residues long. Per the germline V gene, CDR1 is SGHVS and CDR2 is FNYEAQ. The CDR3 is CASKGQRGNSPLHF.

V gene TRBV7-3 combines with J gene TRBJ2-1; TCRdb's D call of TRBD2 is untestable without DNA. The CDR3 loop spans 16 amino acids. Germline V lookup: CDR1 SGHTA, CDR2 FQGTGA. This chain's CDR3 is CASSLRGLAALGEQFF.

The V call is TRBV4-1, the J call TRBJ2-5; TCRdb's D gene call, TRBD2, goes unchecked for lack of DNA. The length of the CDR3 is 18 residues. Germline V lookup: CDR1 MGHRA, CDR2 YSYEKL. The CDR3 loop is CASSQPGLAGAIGETQYF.